This T cell receptor beta chain was sequenced in a study of OX40 agonist ivuxolimab in advanced cancers. Whole-study context: Given to patients was ivuxolimab, an agonistic anti-OX40 (CD134) antibody. A male proportion of about 84% was recorded, with mean age about 62 years and range roughly 23 to 85.

Regarding this clone: Antigen: not known.

Study-wide findings and caveats: By week 6 at 0.1 to 3.0 mg/kg, blood CD4+ and CD8+ T cells had expanded clonally.

Germline lookup yields CDR1 MDHEN and CDR2 SYDVKM. V shed 3 bases and J shed 8 bases, with 10 bases lying between them. CDR3 length equals 13 residues. Data came from immunoSEQ multiplex PCR; TCRdb stores just in-frame clones and leaves some out. The sample includes some 140,000 clones, approximately 94% of them seen just once. The sequencing here drew on CD4+ or CD8+ T cells sorted from blood, taken in a trial of the OX40 agonist ivuxolimab. The receptor's source is an adult with an advanced solid tumor such as melanoma, head and neck, liver or kidney cancer. The rearrangement uses TRBV28 and TRBJ1-4, with D unresolved. In DNA, the CDR3 is TGTGCCAGCAGTTTGCGACGCCTCGAAAAACTGTTTTTT. Translating it yields CASSLRRLEKLFF.